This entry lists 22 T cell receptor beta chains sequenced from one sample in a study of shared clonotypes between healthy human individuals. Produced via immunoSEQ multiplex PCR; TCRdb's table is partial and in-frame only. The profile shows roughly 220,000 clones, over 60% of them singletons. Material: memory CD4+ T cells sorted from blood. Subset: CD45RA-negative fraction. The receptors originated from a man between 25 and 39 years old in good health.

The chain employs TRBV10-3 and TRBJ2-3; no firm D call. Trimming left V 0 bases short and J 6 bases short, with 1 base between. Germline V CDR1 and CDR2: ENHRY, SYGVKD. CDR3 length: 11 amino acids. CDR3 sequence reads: CAISESDTQYF. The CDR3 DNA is TGTGCCATCAGTGAGTCGGATACGCAGTATTTT.

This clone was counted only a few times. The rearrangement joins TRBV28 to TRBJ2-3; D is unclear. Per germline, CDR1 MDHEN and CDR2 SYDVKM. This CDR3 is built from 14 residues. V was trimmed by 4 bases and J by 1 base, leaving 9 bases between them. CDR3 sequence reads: CASSYNSRTDTQYF. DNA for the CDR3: TGTGCCAGCAGTTATAACTCCCGCACAGATACGCAGTATTTT.

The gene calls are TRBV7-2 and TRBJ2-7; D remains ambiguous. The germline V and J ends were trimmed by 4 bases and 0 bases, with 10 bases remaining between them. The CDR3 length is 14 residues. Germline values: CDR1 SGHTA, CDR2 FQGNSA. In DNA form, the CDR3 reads TGTGCCAGCAGCTCCGCGGTCAACTCCTACGAGCAGTACTTC. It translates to CASSSAVNSYEQYF.

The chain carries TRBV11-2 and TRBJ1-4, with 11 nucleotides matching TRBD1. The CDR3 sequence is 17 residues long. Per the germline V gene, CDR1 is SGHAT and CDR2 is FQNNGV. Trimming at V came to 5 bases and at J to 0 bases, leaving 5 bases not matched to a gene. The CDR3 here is CASSGQGAQSTNEKLFF. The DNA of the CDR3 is TGTGCCAGCAGCGGACAGGGGGCTCAATCAACTAATGAAAAACTGTTTTTT.

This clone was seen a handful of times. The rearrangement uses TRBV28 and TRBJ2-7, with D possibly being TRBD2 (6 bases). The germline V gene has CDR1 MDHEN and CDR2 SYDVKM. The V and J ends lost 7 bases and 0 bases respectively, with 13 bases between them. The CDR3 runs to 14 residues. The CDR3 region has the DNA TGTGCCAGCACCCGAGCGGGCAGCTCCTACGAGCAGTACTTC. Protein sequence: CASTRAGSSYEQYF.

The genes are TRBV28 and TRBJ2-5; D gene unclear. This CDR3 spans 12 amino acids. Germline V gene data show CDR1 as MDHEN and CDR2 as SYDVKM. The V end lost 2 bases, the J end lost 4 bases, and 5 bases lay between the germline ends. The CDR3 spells CASSLVRETQYF. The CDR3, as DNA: TGTGCCAGCAGTTTAGTCAGAGAGACCCAGTACTTC.

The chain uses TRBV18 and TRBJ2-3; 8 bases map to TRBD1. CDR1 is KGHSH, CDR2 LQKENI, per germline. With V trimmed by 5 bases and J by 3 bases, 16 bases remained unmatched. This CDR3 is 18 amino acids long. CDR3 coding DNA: TGTGCCAGCTCAAAAGATCTGGGCAGGGGGCGCATGACAGATACGCAGTATTTT. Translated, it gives CASSKDLGRGRMTDTQYF.

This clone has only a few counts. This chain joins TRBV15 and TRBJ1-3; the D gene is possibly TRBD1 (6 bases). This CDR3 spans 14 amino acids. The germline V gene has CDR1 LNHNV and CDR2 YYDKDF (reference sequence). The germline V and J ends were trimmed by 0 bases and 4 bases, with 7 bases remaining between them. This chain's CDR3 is CATSRETGGNTIYF. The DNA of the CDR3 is TGTGCCACCAGCAGAGAGACAGGAGGAAACACCATATATTTT.

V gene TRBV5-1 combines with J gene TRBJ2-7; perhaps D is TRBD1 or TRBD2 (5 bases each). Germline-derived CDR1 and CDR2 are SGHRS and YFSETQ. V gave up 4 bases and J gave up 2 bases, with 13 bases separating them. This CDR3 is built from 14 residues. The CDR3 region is CASSQGRTTYEQYF. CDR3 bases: TGCGCCAGCAGCCAGGGACGGACCACCTACGAGCAGTACTTC.

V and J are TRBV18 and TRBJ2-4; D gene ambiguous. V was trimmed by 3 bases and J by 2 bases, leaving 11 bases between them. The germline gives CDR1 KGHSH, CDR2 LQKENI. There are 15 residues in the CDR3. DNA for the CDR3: TGTGCCAGCTCACCGCGAGACTCGACCAAAAACATTCAGTACTTC. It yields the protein CASSPRDSTKNIQYF.

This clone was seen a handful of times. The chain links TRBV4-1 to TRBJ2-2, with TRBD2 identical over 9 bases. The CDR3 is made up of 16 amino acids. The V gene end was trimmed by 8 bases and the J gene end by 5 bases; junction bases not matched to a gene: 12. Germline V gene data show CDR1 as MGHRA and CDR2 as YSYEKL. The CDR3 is CASGGLAQLRTGELFF. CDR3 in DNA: TGCGCCAGCGGAGGACTAGCGCAACTAAGGACCGGGGAGCTGTTTTTT.

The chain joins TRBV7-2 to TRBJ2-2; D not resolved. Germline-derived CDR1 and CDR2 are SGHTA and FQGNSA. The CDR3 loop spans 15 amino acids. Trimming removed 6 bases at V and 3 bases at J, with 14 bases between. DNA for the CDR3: TGTGCCAGCAGTCTTCAGGCTGTGGACACCGGGGAGCTGTTTTTT. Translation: CASSLQAVDTGELFF.

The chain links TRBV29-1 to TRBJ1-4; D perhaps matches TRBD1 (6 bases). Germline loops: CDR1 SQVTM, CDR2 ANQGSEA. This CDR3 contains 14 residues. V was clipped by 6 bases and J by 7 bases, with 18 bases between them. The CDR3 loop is CSVGSLRGGEKLFF. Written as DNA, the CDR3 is TGCAGCGTCGGCTCTCTCAGGGGAGGTGAAAAACTGTTTTTT.

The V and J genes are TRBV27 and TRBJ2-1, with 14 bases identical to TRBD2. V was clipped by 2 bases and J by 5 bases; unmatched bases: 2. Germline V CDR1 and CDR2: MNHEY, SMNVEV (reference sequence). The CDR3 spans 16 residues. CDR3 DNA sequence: TGTGCCAGCAGTTTAAGACTAGCGGGAGGGGACAATGAGCAGTTCTTC. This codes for CASSLRLAGGDNEQFF.

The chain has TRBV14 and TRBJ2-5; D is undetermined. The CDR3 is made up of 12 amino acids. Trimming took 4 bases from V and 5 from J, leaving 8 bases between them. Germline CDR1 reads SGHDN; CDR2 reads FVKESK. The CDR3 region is CASSPIGETQYF. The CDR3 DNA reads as TGTGCCAGCAGCCCAATAGGGGAGACCCAGTACTTC.

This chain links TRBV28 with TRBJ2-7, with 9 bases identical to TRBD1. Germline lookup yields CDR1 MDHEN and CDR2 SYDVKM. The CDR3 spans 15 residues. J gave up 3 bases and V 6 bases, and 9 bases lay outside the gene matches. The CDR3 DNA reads TGTGCCAGCAGAGCCGATCGGGACAGGGTCTACGAGCAGTACTTC. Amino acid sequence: CASRADRDRVYEQYF.

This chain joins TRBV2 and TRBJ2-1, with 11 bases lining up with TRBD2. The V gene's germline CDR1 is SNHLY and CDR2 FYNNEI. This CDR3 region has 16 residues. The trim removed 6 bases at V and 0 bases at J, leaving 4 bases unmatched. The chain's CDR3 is CASSDTSGSSYNEQFF. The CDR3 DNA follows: TGTGCCAGCAGCGACACTAGCGGGAGCTCCTACAATGAGCAGTTCTTC.

This CDR3 reads CASSLDTPGPLGNTIYF. CDR3 DNA: TGCGCCAGCAGCTTGGATACCCCGGGCCCTCTGGGGAACACCATATATTTT. The chain recombines TRBV5-1 with TRBJ1-3; no clear D gene. Germline V CDR1 and CDR2: SGHRS, YFSETQ. Between the trimmed V and J ends, which lost 0 bases and 7 bases, there was a span of 20 bases. This CDR3 region has 17 residues.

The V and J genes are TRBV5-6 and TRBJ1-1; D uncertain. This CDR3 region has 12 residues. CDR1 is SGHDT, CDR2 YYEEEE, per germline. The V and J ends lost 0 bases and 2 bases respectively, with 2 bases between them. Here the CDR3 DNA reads TGTGCCAGCAGCTTGGCTAACACTGAAGCTTTCTTT. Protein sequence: CASSLANTEAFF.

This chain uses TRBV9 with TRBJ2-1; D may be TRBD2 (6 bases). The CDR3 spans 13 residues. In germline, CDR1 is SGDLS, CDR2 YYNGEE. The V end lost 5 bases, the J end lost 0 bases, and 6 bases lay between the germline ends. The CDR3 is CASRTSSYNEQFF. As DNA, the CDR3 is TGTGCCAGCAGGACTAGCTCCTACAATGAGCAGTTCTTC. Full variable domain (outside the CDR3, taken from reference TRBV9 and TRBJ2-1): DSGVTQTPKHLITATGQRVTLRCSPRSGDLSVYWYQQSLDQGLQFLIQYYNGEERAKGNILERFSAQQFPDLHSELNLSSLELGDSALYFCASRTSSYNEQFFGPGTRLTVL.

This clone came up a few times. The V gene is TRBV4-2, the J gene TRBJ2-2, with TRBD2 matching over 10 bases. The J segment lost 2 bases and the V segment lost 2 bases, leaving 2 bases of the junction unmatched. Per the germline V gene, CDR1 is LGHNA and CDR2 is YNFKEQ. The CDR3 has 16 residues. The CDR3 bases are TGTGCCAGCAGCCAAATAGCGGGAGGAAACACCGGGGAGCTGTTTTTT. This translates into CASSQIAGGNTGELFF.

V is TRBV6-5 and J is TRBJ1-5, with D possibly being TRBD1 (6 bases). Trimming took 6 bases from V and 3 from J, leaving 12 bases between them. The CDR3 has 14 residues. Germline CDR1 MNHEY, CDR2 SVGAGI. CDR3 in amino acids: CASSPGQLNQPQHF. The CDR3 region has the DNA TGTGCCAGCAGCCCTGGACAGCTCAATCAGCCCCAGCATTTT.